The 27 T cell receptor beta chains reported below all come from one sample, sequenced in a study of PD-L1 blockade in urothelial cancer. The repertoire was sequenced with immunoSEQ multiplex PCR; TCRdb's copy has only in-frame clones and lacks some. The table includes about 72,000 clones, 84% detected once. The sample consisted of PBMCs, taken around atezolizumab (anti-PD-L1) treatment. The receptors shown here come from a man in his 70s with urothelial cancer.

This rearrangement joins TRBV7-2 to TRBJ2-7; 8 nucleotides agree with TRBD1. J gave up 5 bases and V 5 bases, and 2 bases lay outside the gene matches. CDR1 is SGHTA, CDR2 FQGNSA, per germline. CDR3 length: 12 residues. Written as DNA, the CDR3 is TGTGCCAGCAGCCGGACAGGGCACGAGCAGTACTTC. Protein sequence: CASSRTGHEQYF. The full variable domain, with the rest looked up from reference TRBV7-2 and TRBJ2-7, is GAGVSQSPSNKVTEKGKDVELRCDPISGHTALYWYRQSLGQGLEFLIYFQGNSAPDKSGLPSDRFSAERTGGSVSTLTIQRTQQEDSAVYLCASSRTGHEQYFGPGTRLTVT.

The rearrangement uses TRBV2 and TRBJ2-7; 12 nucleotides align to TRBD1. Germline V gene sequence: CDR1 SNHLY, CDR2 FYNNEI. This CDR3 has 16 residues. V shed 4 bases, J shed 2 bases, and the junction held 6 bases outside the gene matches. The chain's CDR3 is CASSVWDRGRTYEQYF. Written as DNA, the CDR3 is TGTGCCAGCAGTGTATGGGACAGGGGGCGAACCTACGAGCAGTACTTC.

This clone was detected many times. The CDR3 region is CASSQTGLGTYEQYF. The DNA of the CDR3 is TGCGCCAGCAGCCAGACAGGGCTAGGGACCTACGAGCAGTACTTC. The chain links TRBV4-1 to TRBJ2-7, with TRBD1 matching over 7 bases. There are 15 residues in the CDR3. J gave up 2 bases and V 3 bases, and 7 bases lay outside the gene matches. Looked up from germline, CDR1 is MGHRA and CDR2 is YSYEKL.

The sample holds one count of this clone. J is TRBJ1-3 and V is TRBV7-9; tentative D call: TRBD1 (5 bases). The CDR3 sequence is 14 residues long. Germline CDR1 and CDR2: SEHNR and FQNEAQ (reference sequence). The V end lost 5 bases, the J end lost 0 bases, and 8 bases lay between the germline ends. CDR3 protein: CASSKTDSGNTIYF. Written as DNA, the CDR3 is TGTGCCAGCAGCAAGACAGACTCTGGAAACACCATATATTTT.

The chain recombines TRBV6-6 with TRBJ1-2, with TRBD1 identical over 11 bases. V gave up 5 bases and J gave up 3 bases; unmatched junction bases: 8. Germline lookup yields CDR1 MNHNY and CDR2 SVGAGI (reference sequence). The CDR3 runs 16 residues. The CDR3 region has the DNA TGTGCCAGCAGTCAACCCCGGACAGGGGGCCACTATGGCTACACCTTC. This sequence encodes CASSQPRTGGHYGYTF.

The CDR3 region has the DNA TGTGCCAGCAGCCAGGGGGCTGTCTCCTACAATGAGCAGTTCTTC. This codes for CASSQGAVSYNEQFF. The chain uses TRBV14 and TRBJ2-1; tentatively, D is TRBD1 (6 bases). Trimming took off 3 bases at V and 0 bases at J, with 9 bases between the two ends. Germline assignment: CDR1 SGHDN and CDR2 FVKESK. The length of the CDR3 is 15 residues.

This chain uses TRBV4-1 with TRBJ2-5; 9 positions match TRBD1. CDR1 MGHRA and CDR2 YSYEKL come from the germline V gene. With V trimmed by 1 base and J by 0 bases, 6 bases remained unmatched. The CDR3 consists of 17 residues. The CDR3 loop reads CASSQGQGVTYQETQYF. The CDR3 DNA reads TGCGCCAGCAGCCAAGGACAGGGGGTAACGTACCAAGAGACCCAGTACTTC.

The rearrangement uses TRBV28 and TRBJ1-5, with 10 bases that match TRBD1. V dropped 3 bases and J dropped 6; count of bases not matched to a gene: 8. This CDR3 comprises 16 residues. From germline, CDR1 is MDHEN and CDR2 SYDVKM. CDR3: CASSFGDRGRFQPQHF. CDR3 bases: TGTGCCAGCAGTTTTGGAGACAGGGGGCGGTTTCAGCCCCAGCATTTT.

V and J are TRBV15 and TRBJ2-7; no clear D gene. Per germline, CDR1 LNHNV and CDR2 YYDKDF (reference sequence). The CDR3 is 12 residues long. V was pared by 0 bases and J by 4 bases, with 4 bases between. The CDR3 sequence is CATSRDTYEQYF. CDR3 sequence (DNA): TGTGCCACCAGCAGAGATACTTACGAGCAGTACTTC. The whole variable domain, filled in from reference TRBV15 and TRBJ2-7, reads DAMVIQNPRYQVTQFGKPVTLSCSQTLNHNVMYWYQQKSSQAPKLLFHYYDKDFNNEADTPDNFQSRRPNTSFCFLDIRSPGLGDTAMYLCATSRDTYEQYFGPGTRLTVT.

This chain connects TRBV4-2 to TRBJ2-3; 14 nucleotides agree with TRBD2. The CDR3 loop spans 16 amino acids. Looked up from germline, CDR1 is LGHNA and CDR2 is YNFKEQ. J lost 7 bases, V lost 2 bases, and 5 bases had no gene match. The DNA of the CDR3 is TGTGCCAGCAGCCAACGGGGACTAGCGGGAGAAAATACGCAGTATTTT. This sequence encodes CASSQRGLAGENTQYF.

This clone occurred a few times. Other nucleotide sequences in the sample specify the same CDR3. In DNA form, the CDR3 reads TGCGCCAGCAGCCAAGACATCGGGGAGCTGTTTTTT. Residues: CASSQDIGELFF. The chain links TRBV4-1 to TRBJ2-2; unclear D gene. The germline V gene encodes CDR1 MGHRA and CDR2 YSYEKL. Trimming shortened V by 0 bases and J by 7 bases, and 3 bases separated the two germline ends. The CDR3 is made up of 12 amino acids.

V and J are TRBV5-1 and TRBJ1-1; 10 bases fit TRBD1. Germline V gene lookup returns CDR1 SGHRS and CDR2 YFSETQ. This CDR3 is 13 amino acids long. V lost 6 bases, J lost 3 bases, and 2 bases stayed unmatched. CDR3 coding DNA: TGCGCCAGCACCGGACAGGGGGACACTGAAGCTTTCTTT. Protein: CASTGQGDTEAFF.

The chain employs TRBV5-6 and TRBJ1-2; 8 bases agree with TRBD1. Germline lookup yields CDR1 SGHDT and CDR2 YYEEEE. J gave up 5 bases and V 2 bases, and 17 bases lay outside the gene matches. This CDR3 has 18 amino acids. CDR3 DNA: TGTGCCAGCAGCTTCCGGGACAGGAAAAAAAGAAGAGTATATGGCTACACCTTC. Its protein is CASSFRDRKKRRVYGYTF.

The sample holds one count of this clone. V is TRBV5-1 and J is TRBJ2-5, with TRBD1 matching over 9 bases. The CDR3 spans 15 residues. V gave up 4 bases and J gave up 5 bases; unmatched junction bases: 9. Per germline, CDR1 SGHRS and CDR2 YFSETQ. As DNA, the CDR3 is TGCGCCAGCAGCAAGACAGGGGGTTTGGGGGAGACCCAGTACTTC. As protein: CASSKTGGLGETQYF.

The V and J genes are TRBV29-1 and TRBJ2-7, with TRBD1 as a possible D gene (5 bases). The V and J ends lost 2 bases and 4 bases respectively, with 12 bases between them. Germline V gene sequence: CDR1 SQVTM, CDR2 ANQGSEA. This CDR3 is 13 amino acids long. CDR3 nucleotide sequence: TGCAGCGTTGAACAAGGGGTAGATTACGAGCAGTACTTC. Translating gives CSVEQGVDYEQYF.

In this sample, this clone turned up once. V gene TRBV5-1 combines with J gene TRBJ2-2; TRBD2 aligns across 10 bases. Trimming at V came to 0 bases and at J to 4 bases, leaving 6 bases not matched to a gene. Germline V gene data show CDR1 as SGHRS and CDR2 as YFSETQ. The CDR3 sequence is 17 residues long. This chain's CDR3 is CASSLGLAGEVTGELFF. Written as DNA, the CDR3 is TGCGCCAGCAGCTTGGGGCTAGCGGGAGAAGTCACCGGGGAGCTGTTTTTT.

DNA for the CDR3: TGTGCCAGCAGTTTTCCAGCGAGGATTGCCGAGCAGTACTTC. It translates to CASSFPARIAEQYF. The chain recombines TRBV28 with TRBJ2-7; D gene unclear. The V end lost 3 bases, the J end lost 6 bases, and 15 bases lay between the germline ends. The CDR3 has 14 residues. Germline V gene sequence: CDR1 MDHEN, CDR2 SYDVKM.

This rearrangement joins TRBV5-1 to TRBJ2-5, with a weak D call TRBD2 (5 bases). From germline, CDR1 is SGHRS and CDR2 YFSETQ. The ends were cut back, 0 bases at V and 0 bases at J, with 12 bases in the middle. This CDR3 spans 16 amino acids. For the CDR3, the DNA is TGCGCCAGCAGCTTGGAGGACTCCTGGTACCAAGAGACCCAGTACTTC. Translation: CASSLEDSWYQETQYF. Full variable domain (remainder filled in from reference TRBV5-1 and TRBJ2-5): KAGVTQTPRYLIKTRGQQVTLSCSPISGHRSVSWYQQTPGQGLQFLFEYFSETQRNKGNFPGRFSGRQFSNSRSEMNVSTLELGDSALYLCASSLEDSWYQETQYFGPGTRLLVL.

The chain links TRBV19 to TRBJ1-2; D uncertain. Trimming took off 1 base at V and 1 base at J, with 7 bases between the two ends. Per the germline V gene, CDR1 is LNHDA and CDR2 is SQIVND (reference sequence). This CDR3 has 14 amino acids. The CDR3 region has the DNA TGTGCCAGTAGTATAGGACGGGATAACTATGGCTACACCTTC. Protein sequence: CASSIGRDNYGYTF. Looking up the rest from reference TRBV19 and TRBJ1-2 gives the full variable domain: DGGITQSPKYLFRKEGQNVTLSCEQNLNHDAMYWYRQDPGQGLRLIYYSQIVNDFQKGDIAEGYSVSREKKESFPLTVTSAQKNPTAFYLCASSIGRDNYGYTFGSGTRLTVV.

The chain is built from TRBV25-1 and TRBJ2-3; 8 positions match TRBD2. With 4 bases clipped from V and 5 bases from J, the junction kept 17 bases outside the gene matches. Per the germline V gene, CDR1 is MGHDK and CDR2 is SYGVNS. This CDR3 contains 18 residues. The CDR3 DNA follows: TGTGCCAGCAGTGCTCGTAAAGCGGGAGCATTACGTGGAGATACGCAGTATTTT. Amino acid sequence: CASSARKAGALRGDTQYF.

CDR3 protein: CASSLLTSGRATDTQYF. DNA of the CDR3: TGTGCCAGCAGTTTATTGACTAGCGGGAGGGCCACAGATACGCAGTATTTT. The chain couples TRBV28 to TRBJ2-3, with 14 positions matching TRBD2. This CDR3 is 17 amino acids long. CDR1 is MDHEN, CDR2 SYDVKM, per germline. The V and J ends lost 1 base and 2 bases, in that order; junction bases with no gene match: 2.

The chain is built from TRBV7-9 and TRBJ2-5; D is undetermined. Trimming cost V 3 bases and J 0 bases, with 5 bases left between them. The CDR3 consists of 13 residues. Germline V gene data show CDR1 as SEHNR and CDR2 as FQNEAQ (reference sequence). The CDR3 nucleotides are TGTGCCAGCAGCTTTAACAACCAAGAGACCCAGTACTTC. Amino acid sequence: CASSFNNQETQYF.

A single count supports this clone. The chain's CDR3 is CASSLPLRDEQYF. CDR3 sequence (DNA): TGTGCCAGCAGTTTACCCCTCCGCGATGAGCAGTACTTC. This sequence joins TRBV28 and TRBJ2-7; D is uncertain. CDR1 is MDHEN and CDR2 is SYDVKM in the germline V gene. Deletions cut 2 bases from V and 7 bases from J, with 12 bases between. This CDR3 region has 13 residues.

This clone was recorded once. V usage is TRBV28 and J usage is TRBJ1-5; 9 bases are shared with TRBD1. The CDR3 totals 16 residues. Trimming cost V 4 bases and J 0 bases; bases outside gene matches: 4. Germline-derived CDR1 and CDR2 are MDHEN and SYDVKM. CDR3 DNA: TGTGCCAGCAGTTCCGACAGGGGGGCTAGCAATCAGCCCCAGCATTTT. Translation gives CASSSDRGASNQPQHF.

This clone occurred a few times. Here the CDR3 DNA reads TGTGCCAGCAGGGGGCTTCAGGGGGGCGAGCAGTACTTC. Its translation is CASRGLQGGEQYF. The genes are TRBV27 and TRBJ2-7, with D possibly matching TRBD1 (7 bases). Trimming took 6 bases from V and 6 from J, leaving 15 bases between them. This CDR3 spans 13 amino acids. Germline-derived CDR1 and CDR2 are MNHEY and SMNVEV (reference sequence).

The gene calls are TRBV27 and TRBJ2-3; TRBD1 matches at 9 bases. With V trimmed by 4 bases and J by 3 bases, 2 bases remained unmatched. The germline V gene encodes CDR1 MNHEY and CDR2 SMNVEV (reference sequence). The CDR3 is 14 residues long. The CDR3: CASSWTGATDTQYF. The CDR3 DNA reads as TGTGCCAGCAGTTGGACAGGGGCGACAGATACGCAGTATTTT.

V usage is TRBV2 and J usage is TRBJ2-3; D is ambiguous. The V end lost 4 bases, the J end lost 0 bases, and 8 bases lay between the germline ends. Germline values: CDR1 SNHLY, CDR2 FYNNEI. CDR3 length: 14 residues. CDR3 amino acids: CASSVALSTDTQYF. The CDR3 DNA follows: TGTGCCAGCAGTGTGGCTCTTAGCACAGATACGCAGTATTTT. The full variable domain, rest sourced from reference TRBV2 and TRBJ2-3, is EPEVTQTPSHQVTQMGQEVILRCVPISNHLYFYWYRQILGQKVEFLVSFYNNEISEKSEIFDDQFSVERPDGSNFTLKIRSTKLEDSAMYFCASSVALSTDTQYFGPGTRLTVL.